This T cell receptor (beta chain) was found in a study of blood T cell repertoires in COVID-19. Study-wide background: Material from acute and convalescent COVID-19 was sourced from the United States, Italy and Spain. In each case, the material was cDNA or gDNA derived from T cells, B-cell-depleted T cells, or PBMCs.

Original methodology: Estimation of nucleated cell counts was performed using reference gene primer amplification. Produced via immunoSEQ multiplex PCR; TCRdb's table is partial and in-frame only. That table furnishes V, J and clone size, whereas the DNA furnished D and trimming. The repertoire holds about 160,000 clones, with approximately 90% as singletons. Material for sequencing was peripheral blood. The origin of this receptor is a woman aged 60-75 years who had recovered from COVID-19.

The CDR3 is CASSPQVAGNTGELFF. DNA of the CDR3: TGTGCCAGCTCACCACAAGTCGCGGGTAACACCGGGGAGCTGTTTTTT. The chain uses TRBV18 and TRBJ2-2, with a possible D match to TRBD2 (5 bases). The V and J ends lost 1 base and 2 bases respectively, with 11 bases between them. The germline CDR1 and CDR2 sequences are KGHSH and LQKENI. This CDR3 spans 16 amino acids.